The clone carrying this T cell receptor (beta chain) appeared once. The antigen remains unidentified. Trimming shortened V by 4 bases and J by 6 bases, and 15 bases separated the two germline ends. The germline V gene encodes CDR1 LGHDT and CDR2 YNNKEL (reference sequence). This CDR3 contains 15 residues. The donor group consisted entirely of healthy Caucasians. The authors used template switching to add a universal primer site and gave cDNA unique molecular identifiers. TCRdb itself ran the 5' RACE reads through MiXCR, one entry per CDR3 protein. The data contain about 470,000 distinct CDR3 sequences, approximately 25% of them singletons. The data originate from a study of identical twins. Study results and limitations: Sharing of beta out-of-frame sequences by twins showed a weaker excess.

The sample was also reused in another study, on T cells expressing NK-cell markers.

What was sequenced was CD4+ T cells sorted from blood. The rearrangement links TRBV3-1 to TRBJ1-4, with D perhaps TRBD1 (5 bases). The TCR originated in a young woman in good health. The DNA for the CDR3 is TGTGCCAGCAGCCGCCGGACATGGAGGGATGAAAAACTGTTTTTT. Its protein product is CASSRRTWRDEKLFF.